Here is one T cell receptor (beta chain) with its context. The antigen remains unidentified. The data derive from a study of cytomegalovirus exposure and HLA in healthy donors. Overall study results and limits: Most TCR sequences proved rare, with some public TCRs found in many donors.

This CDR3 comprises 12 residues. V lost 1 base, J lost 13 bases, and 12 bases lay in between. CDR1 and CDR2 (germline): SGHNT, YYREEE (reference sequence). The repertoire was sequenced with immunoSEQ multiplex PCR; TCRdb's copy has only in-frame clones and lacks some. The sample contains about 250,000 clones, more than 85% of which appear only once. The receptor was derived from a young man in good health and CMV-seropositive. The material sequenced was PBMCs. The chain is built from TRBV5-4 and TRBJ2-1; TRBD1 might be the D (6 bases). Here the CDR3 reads CASSLPPDRQFF. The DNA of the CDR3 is TGTGCCAGCAGCTTGCCCCCGGACAGACAGTTCTTC. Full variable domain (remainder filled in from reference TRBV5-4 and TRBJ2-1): ETGVTQSPTHLIKTRGQQVTLRCSSQSGHNTVSWYQQALGQGPQFIFQYYREEENGRGNFPPRFSGLQFPNYSSELNVNALELDDSALYLCASSLPPDRQFFGPGTRLTVL.